This T cell receptor (beta chain) was documented in a study of blood T cells in healthy people across ages. Comment on this clonotype: Its antigen is not identified.

Study observations and caveats: The recorded TCR beta diversity per million T cells decreased in a roughly linear manner with age. Both naive CD4+ cell counts and diversity were greater in long-lived donors than in aged donors.

The sample, approximately 10 milliliters of peripheral blood, was drawn from each donor. The authors extracted at least 5 micrograms of total RNA per sample. From germline, CDR1 is LNHDA and CDR2 SQIVND (reference sequence). CDR3 length: 15 amino acids. A second PCR, run for roughly 6 to 11 cycles, used a sample-barcoded 5' primer plus a J-beta primer mix. TCRdb ran MiXCR on the 5' RACE reads and lists one entry per CDR3 protein. The sample lists hundreds of thousands of distinct CDR3 sequences, 40% to 50% occurring once. Sequencing was carried out using blood. V gene TRBV19 combines with J gene TRBJ2-4; D possibly uses TRBD1 or TRBD2 (6 bases each). The end of the DNA fits TRBJ2-7 better, so the J call may be wrong. This sequence originates from a man at least 80 years old in good health. The CDR3 DNA is TGTGCCAGTAGTCTCTCAAAGGGGGAGGCGGGCGAGCAGTACTTC. Residues: CASSLSKGEAGEQYF.